This TCR beta chain comes out of a study of cytomegalovirus exposure and HLA in healthy donors. Study background: Unique TCRs numbering roughly 85 million, obtained from HLA-typed donors, made up an early data release. The study placed 80% to 90% of its 398 genotyped donors in the Caucasian-associated ancestry cluster. Study conclusions and caveats: Upon later analysis, TCR association rates were observed to vary by HLA locus, being highest for DRB1 and lowest for HLA-C. Clonal expansion was found to be greater in HLA-associated TCR beta chains than in equally common others in a later analysis.

PCR used 60 Vbeta primers and 13 Jbeta primers. The data were produced by immunoSEQ multiplex PCR, yet TCRdb's version contains in-frame clones alone and is incomplete. The sample records under 200,000 clones, around two thirds being singletons. Of note for this clone: The antigen remains unidentified.

The CDR3 is 14 amino acids. Between the trimmed V and J ends, which lost 1 base and 1 base, there was a span of 6 bases. Germline loops: CDR1 SGHAT, CDR2 FQNNGV. The receptor comes from a man aged 35-49 years in good health and CMV-seronegative. The chain joins TRBV11-2 to TRBJ2-3; D is uncertain. The sample taken for sequencing was PBMCs. CDR3 residues: CASSLAAGTDTQYF. CDR3 coding DNA: TGTGCCAGCAGCTTAGCGGCGGGCACAGATACGCAGTATTTT.